A single sample is the source of the 3 T cell receptor beta chains below, sequenced in a study of Ad26.COV2.S vaccination and SARS-CoV-2 variants. Treatment reported: around 19 received Ad26.COV2.S at low or high dose, single or two shots; roughly five received placebo; per-sample allocation not given. Sampling occurred on day 63 after the first vaccine or placebo injection. Profiling relied on immunoSEQ multiplex PCR, and the TCRdb table lists in-frame clones only, not all of them. In the table there are 500,000 or so clones, approximately 92% of which are singletons. The sample in question was peripheral blood, obtained in a trial of Ad26.COV2.S vaccine versus placebo. These receptors came from a person between 18 and 65 years old who received the Ad26.COV2.S COVID-19 vaccine or a placebo.

The chain recombines TRBV4-3 with TRBJ2-5; perhaps TRBD2 as D (5 bases). In germline, CDR1 is LGHNA, CDR2 YSLEER. V was clipped by 5 bases and J by 0 bases, with 13 bases between them. CDR3 size: 15 residues. Here the CDR3 reads CASSTLLRDQETQYF. In nucleotides, the CDR3 is TGCGCCAGCAGCACCCTCCTGAGGGACCAAGAGACCCAGTACTTC.

V gene TRBV5-4 combines with J gene TRBJ1-2; maybe TRBD1 (5 bases). The length of the CDR3 is 13 residues. From germline, CDR1 is SGHNT and CDR2 YYREEE (reference sequence). The germline V and J ends were trimmed by 3 bases and 2 bases, with 8 bases remaining between them. This CDR3 is CASSWGGNYGYTF. The CDR3 DNA sequence: TGTGCCAGCAGCTGGGGGGGGAACTATGGCTACACCTTC.

This chain uses TRBV7-2 with TRBJ1-2; the D is unclear. Germline-derived CDR1 and CDR2 are SGHTA and FQGNSA. This CDR3 spans 14 amino acids. V lost 3 bases and J lost 7, with 15 bases in between. The CDR3 bases are TGTGCCAGCAGCTTGTTGGGCGTCAGTTCTGGCTACACCTTC. This translates into CASSLLGVSSGYTF.